Listed here are 9 T cell receptor beta chains from one sample, sequenced in a study of neoadjuvant anti-PD-1 for oral cavity cancer. Here immunoSEQ multiplex PCR was the method, and the copy in TCRdb shows in-frame clones only, minus some. The sample holds 75,000 or so clones, 84% seen once. Specimen: PBMCs, collected before nivolumab (anti-PD-1) treatment. The origin of the receptors is a person aged 40 to 85 with oral cavity squamous cell carcinoma.

The genes are TRBV6-5 and TRBJ1-5, with 9 bases aligning to TRBD1. CDR1 is MNHEY and CDR2 is SVGAGI in the germline V gene. This CDR3 has 15 residues. The V gene end was trimmed by 6 bases and the J gene end by 7 bases; junction bases not matched to a gene: 10. CDR3 residues: CASRSGQGLRQPQHF. CDR3 nucleotide sequence: TGTGCCAGCAGGTCCGGACAGGGGCTAAGGCAGCCCCAGCATTTT.

This chain connects TRBV5-8 to TRBJ2-1; 8 bases match TRBD2. V gave up 4 bases and J gave up 6 bases; unmatched junction bases: 6. Germline V gives CDR1 SGHTS, CDR2 YDEGEE. The CDR3 has 14 residues. The CDR3 nucleotides read TGTGCCAGCAGCCTGGGACTAGTGGGCAATGAGCAGTTCTTC. The encoded protein is CASSLGLVGNEQFF.

This chain links TRBV11-2 with TRBJ1-1; 7 nucleotides align to TRBD1. The CDR3 spans 14 residues. The V gene's germline CDR1 is SGHAT and CDR2 FQNNGV. The V and J ends lost 1 base and 5 bases, in that order; junction bases with no gene match: 4. The chain's CDR3 is CASSLAGGGTEAFF. The CDR3 DNA reads TGTGCCAGCAGCTTAGCAGGGGGGGGGACTGAAGCTTTCTTT.

This chain uses TRBV10-3 with TRBJ2-7; TRBD2 matches 11 bases. CDR3 length: 17 residues. Per germline, CDR1 ENHRY and CDR2 SYGVKD. V dropped 2 bases and J dropped 3; count of bases not matched to a gene: 9. As DNA, the CDR3 is TGTGCCATCAGTGAGGGTAGCGGGAGGGATTTAGGCTACGAGCAGTACTTC. Translated: CAISEGSGRDLGYEQYF.

The chain has TRBV29-1 and TRBJ1-1, with 9 bases matching TRBD1. The CDR3 runs 13 residues. After removal of 5 bases from V and 1 base from J, the junction contained 2 bases not matched to a gene. The germline CDR1 and CDR2 sequences are SQVTM and ANQGSEA. CDR3 DNA: TGCAGCGTTCAGGACAGGGGGAACACTGAAGCTTTCTTT. As protein: CSVQDRGNTEAFF.

The genes are TRBV7-6 and TRBJ2-7; perhaps D is TRBD1 or TRBD2 (5 bases each). This CDR3 contains 12 residues. Per the germline V gene, CDR1 is SGHVS and CDR2 is FNYEAQ. V lost 7 bases to trimming and J lost 6 bases, with 13 bases between them. This CDR3 reads CASNGDPGEQYF. In DNA form, the CDR3 reads TGTGCCAGCAACGGGGACCCCGGCGAGCAGTACTTC. Variable domain in full (rest from reference TRBV7-6 and TRBJ2-7): GAGVSQSPRYKVTKRGQDVALRCDPISGHVSLYWYRQALGQGPEFLTYFNYEAQQDKSGLPNDRFSAERPEGSISTLTIQRTEQRDSAMYRCASNGDPGEQYFGPGTRLTVT.

The table lists this clone with a count of one. The genes are TRBV7-2 and TRBJ2-2; D is uncertain. Trimming took 6 bases from V and 1 from J, leaving 9 bases between them. CDR1 is SGHTA, CDR2 FQGNSA, per germline. This CDR3 comprises 14 residues. The CDR3, as DNA: TGTGCCAGCAGATTTGACGGGAACACCGGGGAGCTGTTTTTT. Translation gives CASRFDGNTGELFF.

The genes are TRBV10-3 and TRBJ1-1, with D uncertain. CDR1 is ENHRY and CDR2 is SYGVKD in the germline V gene. The CDR3 spans 13 residues. V was shortened by 8 bases and J by 1 base, with 11 bases between the two germline ends. The CDR3 here is CAIRAMENTEAFF. CDR3 in DNA: TGTGCCATCCGAGCCATGGAGAACACTGAAGCTTTCTTT.

This clone was picked up a small number of times. The chain links TRBV7-8 to TRBJ1-1, with 7 bases matching TRBD1. This CDR3 has 13 amino acids. Germline CDR1 SGHVS, CDR2 FQNEAQ. With 8 bases clipped from V and 2 bases from J, the junction kept 5 bases outside the gene matches. The CDR3 spells CASLRGQNTEAFF. CDR3 DNA sequence: TGTGCCAGCCTGAGGGGGCAAAACACTGAAGCTTTCTTT.